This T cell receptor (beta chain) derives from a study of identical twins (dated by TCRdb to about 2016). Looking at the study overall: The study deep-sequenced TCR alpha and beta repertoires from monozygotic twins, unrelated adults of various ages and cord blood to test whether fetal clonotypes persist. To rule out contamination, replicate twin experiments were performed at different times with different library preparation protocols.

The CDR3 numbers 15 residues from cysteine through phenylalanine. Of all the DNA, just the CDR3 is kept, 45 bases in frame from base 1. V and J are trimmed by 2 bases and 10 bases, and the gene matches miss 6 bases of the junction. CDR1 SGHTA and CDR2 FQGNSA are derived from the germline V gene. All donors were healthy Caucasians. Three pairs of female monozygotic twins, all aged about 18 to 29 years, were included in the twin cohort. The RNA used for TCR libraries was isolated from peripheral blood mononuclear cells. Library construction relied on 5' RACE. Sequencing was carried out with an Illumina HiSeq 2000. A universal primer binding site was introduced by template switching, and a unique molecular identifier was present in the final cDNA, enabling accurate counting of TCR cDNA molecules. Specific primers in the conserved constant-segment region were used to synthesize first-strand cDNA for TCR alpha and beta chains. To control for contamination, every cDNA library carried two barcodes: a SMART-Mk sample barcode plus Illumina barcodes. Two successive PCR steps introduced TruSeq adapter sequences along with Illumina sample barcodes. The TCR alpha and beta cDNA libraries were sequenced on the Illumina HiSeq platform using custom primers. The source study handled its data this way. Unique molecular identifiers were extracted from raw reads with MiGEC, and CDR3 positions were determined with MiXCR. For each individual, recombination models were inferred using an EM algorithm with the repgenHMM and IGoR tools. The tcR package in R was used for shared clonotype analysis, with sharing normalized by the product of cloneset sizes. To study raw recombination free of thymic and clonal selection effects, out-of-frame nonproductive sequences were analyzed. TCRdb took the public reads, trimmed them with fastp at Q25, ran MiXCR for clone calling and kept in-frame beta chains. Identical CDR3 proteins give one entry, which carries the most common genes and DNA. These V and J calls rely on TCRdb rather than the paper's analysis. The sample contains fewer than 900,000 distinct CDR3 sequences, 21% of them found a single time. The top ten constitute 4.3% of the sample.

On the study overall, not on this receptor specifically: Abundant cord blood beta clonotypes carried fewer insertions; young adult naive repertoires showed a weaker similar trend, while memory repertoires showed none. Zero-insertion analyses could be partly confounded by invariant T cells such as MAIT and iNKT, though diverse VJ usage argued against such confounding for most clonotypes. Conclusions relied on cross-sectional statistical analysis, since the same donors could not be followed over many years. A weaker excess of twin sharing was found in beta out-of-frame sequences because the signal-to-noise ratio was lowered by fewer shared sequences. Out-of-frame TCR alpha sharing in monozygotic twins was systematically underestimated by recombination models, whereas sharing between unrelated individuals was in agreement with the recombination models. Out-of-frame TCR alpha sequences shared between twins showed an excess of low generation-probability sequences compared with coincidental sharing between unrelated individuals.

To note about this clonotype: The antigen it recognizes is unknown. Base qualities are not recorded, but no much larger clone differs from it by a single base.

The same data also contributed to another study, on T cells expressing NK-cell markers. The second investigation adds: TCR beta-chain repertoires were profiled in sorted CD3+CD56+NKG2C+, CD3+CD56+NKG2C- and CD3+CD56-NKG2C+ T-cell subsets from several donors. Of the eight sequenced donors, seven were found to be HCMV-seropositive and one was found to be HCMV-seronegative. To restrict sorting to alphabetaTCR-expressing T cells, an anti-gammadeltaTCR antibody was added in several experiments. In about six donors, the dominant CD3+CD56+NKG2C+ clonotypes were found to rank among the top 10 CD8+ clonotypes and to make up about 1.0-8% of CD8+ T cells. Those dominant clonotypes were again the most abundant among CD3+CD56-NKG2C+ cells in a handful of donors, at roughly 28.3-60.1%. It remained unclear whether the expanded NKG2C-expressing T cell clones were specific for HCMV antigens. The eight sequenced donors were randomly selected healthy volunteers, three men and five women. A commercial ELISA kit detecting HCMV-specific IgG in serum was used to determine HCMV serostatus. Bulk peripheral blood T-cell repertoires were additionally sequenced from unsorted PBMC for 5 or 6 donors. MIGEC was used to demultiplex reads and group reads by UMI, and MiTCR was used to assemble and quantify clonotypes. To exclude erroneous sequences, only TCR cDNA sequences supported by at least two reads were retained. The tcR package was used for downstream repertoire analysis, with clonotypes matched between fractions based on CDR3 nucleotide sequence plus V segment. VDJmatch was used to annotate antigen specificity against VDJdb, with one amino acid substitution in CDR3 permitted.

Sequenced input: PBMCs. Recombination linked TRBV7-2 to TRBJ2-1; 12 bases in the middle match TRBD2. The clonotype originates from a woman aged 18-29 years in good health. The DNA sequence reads TGTGCCAGCAGCTTAACTAGACTAGCGGGAGTAGAGCAGTTCTTC. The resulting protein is CASSLTRLAGVEQFF.